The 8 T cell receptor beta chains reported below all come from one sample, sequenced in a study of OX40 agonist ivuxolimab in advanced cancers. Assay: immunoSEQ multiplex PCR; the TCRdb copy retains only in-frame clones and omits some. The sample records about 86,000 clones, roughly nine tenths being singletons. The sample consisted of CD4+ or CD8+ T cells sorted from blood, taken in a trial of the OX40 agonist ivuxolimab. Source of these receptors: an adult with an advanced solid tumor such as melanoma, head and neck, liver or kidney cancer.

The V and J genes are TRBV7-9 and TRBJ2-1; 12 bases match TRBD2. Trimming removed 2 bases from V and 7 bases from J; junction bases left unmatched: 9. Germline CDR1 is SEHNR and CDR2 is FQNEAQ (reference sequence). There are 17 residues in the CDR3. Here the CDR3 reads CASSLKQPGLAGNEQFF. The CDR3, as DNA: TGTGCCAGCAGCTTAAAGCAGCCGGGACTAGCGGGTAATGAGCAGTTCTTC.

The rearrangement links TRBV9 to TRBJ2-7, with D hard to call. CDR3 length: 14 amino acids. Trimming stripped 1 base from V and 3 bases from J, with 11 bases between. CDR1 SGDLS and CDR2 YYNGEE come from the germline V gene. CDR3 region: CASSVSPEIYEQYF. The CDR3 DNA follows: TGTGCCAGCAGCGTAAGCCCGGAAATCTACGAGCAGTACTTC.

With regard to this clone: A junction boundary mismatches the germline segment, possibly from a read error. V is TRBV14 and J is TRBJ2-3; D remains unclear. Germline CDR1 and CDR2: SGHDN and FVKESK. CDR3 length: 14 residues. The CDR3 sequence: CASSAGFSTDTQYF. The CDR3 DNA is TGTGCCAGCAGCGCCGGCTTTAGCACGGATACGCAGTATTTT.

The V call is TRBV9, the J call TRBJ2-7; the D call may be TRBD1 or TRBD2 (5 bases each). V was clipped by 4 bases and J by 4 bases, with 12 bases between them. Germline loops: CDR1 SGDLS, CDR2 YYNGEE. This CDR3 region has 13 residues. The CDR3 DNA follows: TGTGCCAGCAGCAGGGGACCCCGATACGAGCAGTACTTC. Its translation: CASSRGPRYEQYF. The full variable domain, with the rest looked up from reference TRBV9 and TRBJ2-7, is DSGVTQTPKHLITATGQRVTLRCSPRSGDLSVYWYQQSLDQGLQFLIQYYNGEERAKGNILERFSAQQFPDLHSELNLSSLELGDSALYFCASSRGPRYEQYFGPGTRLTVT.

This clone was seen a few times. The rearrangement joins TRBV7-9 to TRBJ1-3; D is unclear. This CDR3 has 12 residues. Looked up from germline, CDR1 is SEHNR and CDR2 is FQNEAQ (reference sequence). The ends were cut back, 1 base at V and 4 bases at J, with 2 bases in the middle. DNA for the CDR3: TGTGCCAGCAGCTTAGACGGAAACACCATATATTTT. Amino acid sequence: CASSLDGNTIYF.

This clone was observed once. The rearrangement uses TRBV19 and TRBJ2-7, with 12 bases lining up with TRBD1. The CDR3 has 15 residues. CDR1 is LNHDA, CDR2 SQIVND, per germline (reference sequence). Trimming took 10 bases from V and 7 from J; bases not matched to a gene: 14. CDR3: CATQKGTGGIFEQYF. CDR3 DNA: TGTGCCACCCAAAAAGGGACAGGGGGCATTTTTGAGCAGTACTTC.

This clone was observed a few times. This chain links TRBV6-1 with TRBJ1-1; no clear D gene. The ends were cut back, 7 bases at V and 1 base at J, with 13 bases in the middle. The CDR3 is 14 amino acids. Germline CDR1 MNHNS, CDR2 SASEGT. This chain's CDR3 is CASTPGPANTEAFF. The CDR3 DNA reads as TGTGCCAGCACCCCGGGCCCAGCGAACACTGAAGCTTTCTTT.

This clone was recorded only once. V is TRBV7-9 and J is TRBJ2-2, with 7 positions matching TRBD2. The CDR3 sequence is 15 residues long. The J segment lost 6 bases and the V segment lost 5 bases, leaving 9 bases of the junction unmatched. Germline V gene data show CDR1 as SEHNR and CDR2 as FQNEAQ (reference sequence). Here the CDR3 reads CASSNRQGGSGELFF. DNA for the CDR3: TGTGCCAGCAGCAATCGGCAGGGAGGGTCCGGGGAGCTGTTTTTT.